The 11 T cell receptor beta chains reported below all come from one sample, sequenced in a study of T-cell reconstitution after alpha-beta-depleted transplantation in children. Researchers prepared the TCRbeta library using unique molecular identifiers, the study reports. From the PCR reads, TCRdb called clonotypes with MiXCR, one entry per CDR3 protein. The table has some 440,000 distinct CDR3 sequences, about 17% seen once. Sequences were derived from PBMCs, mostly from graft donor cells, sampled 360 days after TCRalphabeta/CD19-depleted stem cell transplant. The receptors here all came from a boy under two years old who had a stem cell transplant for Wiskott-Aldrich syndrome, so the T cells may come from the graft donor.

This clonotype was detected many times. The rearrangement uses TRBV7-9 and TRBJ1-2; no reliable D call. The CDR3 is 13 amino acids. Trimming took off 4 bases at V and 5 bases at J, with 11 bases between the two ends. Germline V gene data show CDR1 as SEHNR and CDR2 as FQNEAQ (reference sequence). In DNA form, the CDR3 reads TGTGCCAGCAGCTGGACGGACGGGTATGGCTACACCTTC. Its translation: CASSWTDGYGYTF.

The V call is TRBV18, the J call TRBJ2-7; the D gene could be TRBD1 or TRBD2 (5 bases each). This CDR3 is 15 amino acids long. V lost 5 bases and J lost 1, with 15 bases in between. CDR1 and CDR2 from the germline V gene are KGHSH and LQKENI. CDR3 region: CASSAGTGLSYEQYF. CDR3 nucleotide sequence: TGTGCCAGCTCAGCCGGGACGGGCCTATCCTACGAGCAGTACTTC.

This clonotype has more than one count but fewer than ten. V is TRBV12-3 or TRBV12-4 and J is TRBJ2-1; D is unresolved. V was cut by 0 bases and J by 9 bases, with 6 bases left in between. The length of the CDR3 is 12 residues. This CDR3 reads CASSLAFTEQFF. The CDR3 DNA reads as TGTGCCAGCAGTTTAGCGTTTACTGAGCAGTTCTTC.

This clonotype has only one observation. The chain is built from TRBV5-1 and TRBJ1-1; possible D gene TRBD1, 5 bases. Germline loops: CDR1 SGHRS, CDR2 YFSETQ. This CDR3 contains 14 residues. Trimming removed 5 bases from V and 1 base from J, with 12 bases in between. The DNA for the CDR3 is TGCGCCAGCAGGGGATCCGGGGGGAACACTGAAGCTTTCTTT. Translating it yields CASRGSGGNTEAFF.

The V call is TRBV2, the J call TRBJ2-2, with a possible D match to TRBD2 (6 bases). Germline loops: CDR1 SNHLY, CDR2 FYNNEI. This CDR3 is built from 13 residues. Trimming took off 7 bases at V and 2 bases at J, with 8 bases between the two ends. The CDR3 nucleotides read TGTGCCAGCACCGGGACTAACACCGGGGAGCTGTTTTTT. This encodes CASTGTNTGELFF.

This chain joins TRBV7-9 and TRBJ2-7, with TRBD2 matching over 8 bases. The CDR3 is made up of 14 amino acids. The V gene's germline CDR1 is SEHNR and CDR2 FQNEAQ (reference sequence). The V gene end was trimmed by 2 bases and the J gene end by 3 bases; junction bases not matched to a gene: 3. CDR3 DNA sequence: TGTGCCAGCAGCTTACAAACTAGCGGCTACGAGCAGTACTTC. This gives the protein CASSLQTSGYEQYF.

The CDR3 DNA reads TGTGCCAGCAGATTTTTTCTTAGGGGCTCCTACAATGAGCAGTTCTTC. Its translation is CASRFFLRGSYNEQFF. The V gene is TRBV11-2, the J gene TRBJ2-1; possibly TRBD1 for D (5 bases). Germline CDR1 SGHAT, CDR2 FQNNGV. Trimming pared 6 bases from V and 0 bases from J, leaving 15 bases between. This CDR3 spans 16 amino acids.

The J gene is TRBJ2-1, the V gene TRBV7-8, with TRBD2 identical over 14 bases. Looked up from germline, CDR1 is SGHVS and CDR2 is FQNEAQ. The CDR3 loop spans 17 amino acids. The J segment lost 9 bases and the V segment lost 5 bases, leaving 12 bases of the junction unmatched. The CDR3 coding sequence is TGTGCCAGCAGCATAGGATGGGGACTAGCGGGAGAGGGTGAGCAGTTCTTC. Amino acid sequence: CASSIGWGLAGEGEQFF.

This clonotype has just a few counts. The V and J genes are TRBV6-2 or TRBV6-3 and TRBJ2-5; no firm D call. Germline CDR1 is MNHEY and CDR2 is SVGEGT. The V gene lost 1 base and the J gene lost 4 bases, with 10 bases spanning the gap. The CDR3 has 14 amino acids. In DNA form, the CDR3 reads TGTGCCAGCAGTTACTTAGAGCGCGGAGAGACCCAGTACTTC. It translates to CASSYLERGETQYF.

CDR3 sequence reads: CASSVAPGGYEQYF. CDR3 DNA: TGTGCCAGCAGCGTAGCCCCGGGGGGCTACGAGCAGTACTTC. V and J are TRBV9 and TRBJ2-7; TRBD2 aligns across 7 bases. This CDR3 spans 14 amino acids. V gave up 0 bases and J gave up 3 bases; unmatched junction bases: 3. Germline lookup yields CDR1 SGDLS and CDR2 YYNGEE.

This clonotype has a handful of counts. V usage is TRBV12-3 or TRBV12-4 and J usage is TRBJ2-5; 9 nucleotides match TRBD1. V lost 4 bases and J lost 5; bases outside the gene matches: 8. The CDR3 totals 15 residues. CDR3 in amino acids: CASSSPGQGIETQYF. The CDR3 DNA follows: TGTGCCAGCAGTTCGCCGGGACAGGGTATTGAGACCCAGTACTTC.